The sequence of this TCR beta chain was determined in a study of spatial heterogeneity in lung cancer (dated by TCRdb to the late 2010s). Context from the whole study: Beta-chain transcripts were consistently detected in greater numbers than alpha-chain transcripts, which likely reflected higher beta-chain transcript abundance. In tumor regions, TCR transcript counts showed a strong correlation with a T cell transcriptional module score from matched bulk RNA-seq. In the raw uncorrected reads, each unique combination of TCR and UMI appeared more than ten times on average. The study quantitatively compared TCR alpha and beta repertoires across multiple tumor regions, matched nontumor lung and blood in non-small cell lung cancer. Nonsynonymous mutation counts, determined by whole-exome sequencing of tumor tissue, were related to features of the TCR repertoire. Both alpha and beta chains were TCR-sequenced in approximately 200 tumor regions, 64 matched nontumor lung samples and around 50 PBMC samples obtained at surgery.

Library preparation was by 5' RACE. The sequencing machine was a NextSeq 500. The TCR library protocol attached a unique molecular identifier to each TCR cDNA molecule to allow correction of PCR and sequencing errors. On the authors' methods: TCR identification, UMI-based error correction and CDR3 extraction were performed with Decombinator tools. Expanded TCRs were defined as those above a frequency of 2 per 1,000, corresponding to the top 1% of the tumor frequency distribution. Expanded tumor TCRs statistically deemed absent (corrected P<0.05) from at least one tumor region were classed as regional, and all other expanded tumor TCRs were classed as ubiquitous. Each repertoire was subsampled 100 times to 5,000 TCRs, after which Renyi diversity was computed with the R vegan package. CDR3 similarity networks were constructed using string-kernel similarity of amino acid triplets, with links drawn between CDR3s whose pairwise similarity was above 0.82. The public reads were reanalyzed by TCRdb: fastp trimming at Q25, MiXCR alignment, in-frame beta chains only. Rows with one shared CDR3 protein collapse into an entry with the most common genes and DNA. TCRdb, rather than the study authors, made the V and J calls. The sample table contains around 95,000 distinct CDR3 sequences; only one count was recorded for 4.4% of them. Of the sample, 21% is held by the ten largest clones.

Beyond this particular receptor, the publication reports: TCR-seq coverage of tumor T cells was estimated at only around 6.7% for alpha chains and less than 15% for beta chains. The tumor nonsynonymous mutation count correlated with the number of expanded intratumoral alpha and beta TCRs. Confirming at a functional level the hypothesis that regional TCRs recognize regional mutations was considered to require additional single-cell paired TCR alpha and beta sequencing. The count of ubiquitous expanded TCRs correlated with the count of ubiquitous nonsynonymous mutations, and the count of regional expanded TCRs correlated with the count of regional nonsynonymous mutations.

This specimen's time point label, per the study, means: sample taken at primary tumor resection. The donors were fewer than 90 patients from the lung TRACERx cohort who had early-stage, untreated non-small cell lung cancer. TCR sequencing used whole RNA extracted from tumor and nontumor lung tissue, or from cryopreserved PBMC samples, without cell sorting. A patient was chosen for TCR sequencing only when enough RNA was available from at least two tumor regions. A lung pathologist reviewed the tumor and adjacent nontumor lung specimens before the specimens were selected. This clonotype has at least ten counts. Its antigen has not been determined. Base qualities are not at hand, and no much larger clone is one base apart. V loses 4 bases, J loses 0 bases, and the germline ends lie 13 bases apart. The CDR3 goes from the cysteine to the phenylalanine over 16 residues. The sequence is cut down to CDR3 DNA, 48 bases in frame from base 1. CDR1 SQVTM and CDR2 ANQGSEA are derived from the germline V gene.

The source of this sequence is a male donor with early-stage non-small cell lung cancer. The material sequenced was lung tumor tissue, taken at surgery. The sequence links TRBV29-1 to TRBJ2-6, with a tentative D call of TRBD1 or TRBD2, each matching 5 bases. The DNA reads as follows: TGCAGCGTTGTTGGGGACGGCGGCTCTGGGGCCAACGTCCTGACTTTC. It codes for CSVVGDGGSGANVLTF.